This is a list of T cell receptor beta chains from one sample in a study of blood T cells in healthy people across ages. TCRdb passed the 5' RACE reads through MiXCR, listing each CDR3 protein once. The sample lists around 1,500,000 distinct CDR3 sequences, roughly 28% occurring once. The sequenced sample was blood. These TCRs come from a woman aged 30 to 39 in good health. CDR3s include the opening cysteine and the closing phenylalanine or tryptophan. The order of the fields is J gene, D gene, V gene, clone size, CDR3 DNA, CDR3 protein. D genes are given only for firm matches. Rows may omit the clone size; those that give it use once, few, many or a size class.

>TRBJ1-1|.|TRBV29-1|few
TGCAGCGTTGGACAGACTCCTATTGAAGCTTTCTTT
CSVGQTPIEAFF
>TRBJ2-2|.|TRBV7-8|few
TGTGCCAGCAGCTTTCTAGGTCCCGGGGAGCTGTTTTTT
CASSFLGPGELFF
>TRBJ1-2|.|TRBV28|.
TGTGTCAGCAACTTACAGGCCTATGGCTACACCTTC
CVSNLQAYGYTF
>TRBJ1-2|.|TRBV9|many
TGTGCCAGCAGCGTAGGGAACTATGGCTACACCTTC
CASSVGNYGYTF
>TRBJ2-1|.|TRBV5-6|.
TGTGCCAGCAGCCCCGGGGACGGGCGCGGGAAGCAGTTCTTC
CASSPGDGRGKQFF
>TRBJ1-6|TRBD1|TRBV12-3/TRBV12-4|many
TGTGCCAGCAGAGAGGGACAGGGGGCTTCACCCCTCCACTTT
CASREGQGASPLHF
>TRBJ2-7|.|TRBV5-1|many
TGCGCCAGCAGCTTGAACAGAGACGACGAGCAGTACTTC
CASSLNRDDEQYF
>TRBJ2-5|TRBD2|TRBV7-2|.
TGTGCCAGCAGCTTAAGTCAGGGAGGGGTCCAAGAGACCCAGTACTTC
CASSLSQGGVQETQYF
>TRBJ2-1|TRBD2|TRBV7-2|many
TGTGCCAGCAGCTCGTGGGGTAGCGGGGACTACAATGAGCAGTTCTTC
CASSSWGSGDYNEQFF
>TRBJ2-1|.|TRBV9|.
TGTGCCAGCAGCGGACCAAACTATGAGCAGTTCTTC
CASSGPNYEQFF
>TRBJ1-2|TRBD1|TRBV6-5|.
TGTGCCAGCAGTTACTTTCCGGGACAGGGCTCAATGCATGGCTACACCTTC
CASSYFPGQGSMHGYTF
>TRBJ2-7|.|TRBV5-1|.
TGCGCCAGCAGTTTCGACTTGCGTGGCGAGCAGTACTTC
CASSFDLRGEQYF
>TRBJ2-7|.|TRBV4-3|once
TGCGCCAGCAACCAGCTTAGGGAGGCCGGACTACAATGGTACTTC
CASNQLREAGLQWYF
>TRBJ2-7|.|TRBV14|few
TGTGCCAGCAGCCAAGAAGCACGAGTTACCCTCTACGAGCAGTACTTC
CASSQEARVTLYEQYF
>TRBJ1-4|.|TRBV28|few
TGTGCCAGCAGCCGGACTGCTTATGAAAAACTGTTTTTT
CASSRTAYEKLFF
>TRBJ2-3|.|TRBV20-1|.
TGCAGTGCGGGCCTCGGGGCGGGAAGCACAGATACGCAGTATTTT
CSAGLGAGSTDTQYF